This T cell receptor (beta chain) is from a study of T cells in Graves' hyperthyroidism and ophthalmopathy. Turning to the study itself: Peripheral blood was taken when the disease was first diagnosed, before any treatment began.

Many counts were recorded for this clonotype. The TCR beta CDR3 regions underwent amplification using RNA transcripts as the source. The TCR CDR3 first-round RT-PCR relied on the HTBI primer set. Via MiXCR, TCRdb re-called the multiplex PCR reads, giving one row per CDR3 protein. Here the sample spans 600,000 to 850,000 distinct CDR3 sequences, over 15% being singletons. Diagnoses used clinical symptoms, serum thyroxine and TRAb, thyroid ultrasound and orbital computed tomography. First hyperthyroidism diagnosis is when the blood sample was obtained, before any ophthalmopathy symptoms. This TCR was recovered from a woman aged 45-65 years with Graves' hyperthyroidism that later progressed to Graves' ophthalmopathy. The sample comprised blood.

CDR3 sequence reads: CASSYRGTGTANTEAFF. Written as DNA, the CDR3 is TGTGCCAGCAGTTATCGGGGTACCGGGACAGCTAACACTGAAGCTTTCTTT. The chain employs TRBV6-8 and TRBJ1-1; 7 positions agree with TRBD1. Germline CDR1 MNHGY, CDR2 SAAAGT. J lost 2 bases, V lost 3 bases, and 12 bases had no gene match. The CDR3 has 17 amino acids.